This TCR beta chain was sequenced in a study of monozygotic twins with inflammatory bowel disease. Notes on the study in general: On the inverse Simpson index, IBD patients scored lower for TCRbeta diversity than healthy co-twins. Researchers report that IBD patients shared fewer clonotypes with others than healthy twins, especially amid disease activity. Distinction of different T cell subtypes was not possible.

Every TCR library consumed roughly 3,500 ng of total RNA. TCRdb re-called the 5' RACE reads and catalogs CDR3 proteins one per entry, DNA excluded. Its table lists around 450,000 distinct CDR3 sequences. On this clonotype: The antigen remains unidentified.

Germline loops: CDR1 MNHNS, CDR2 SASEGT. The CDR3 has 14 residues. The receptor was isolated from a human donor with ulcerative colitis or Crohn's disease, or a healthy co-twin of an affected twin (not recorded which). Sequencing was done on a sample of blood. The chain joins TRBV6-1 to TRBJ2-7; TCRdb gives TRBD1 as the D gene, but with no DNA this cannot be confirmed. This CDR3 reads CASTVPGQGDEQYF.